Presented here are 2 T cell receptor beta chains from one specimen sequenced in a study of early T cells in non-severe SARS-CoV-2 infection. TCRdb reprocessed the 5' RACE reads with MiXCR, giving one entry per CDR3 protein. The data show tens of thousands of distinct CDR3 sequences, roughly 21% seen once. Sample: whole blood, taken at baseline. These receptors all stem from an adult who was a healthcare worker with PCR-confirmed SARS-CoV-2 infection or an uninfected control (not recorded which).

This clonotype was counted at least ten times. The V and J genes are TRBV12-3 or TRBV12-4 and TRBJ2-1; maybe TRBD2 (6 bases). Trimming shortened V by 6 bases and J by 3 bases, and 15 bases separated the two germline ends. The CDR3 is 15 residues long. The CDR3 DNA reads as TGTGCCAGCAGGTCCGGAGGGAAAGACTACAATGAGCAGTTCTTC. Translating gives CASRSGGKDYNEQFF.

This clonotype was observed once. The rearrangement joins TRBV7-3 to TRBJ2-2, with 8 bases fitting TRBD2. CDR3 length: 16 amino acids. V shed 4 bases and J 0 bases; nucleotides not matched to a gene: 4. Germline V CDR1 and CDR2: SGHTA, FQGTGA. The CDR3 region is CASSSSGGANTGELFF. CDR3 in DNA: TGTGCCAGCAGCTCTTCCGGGGGGGCGAACACCGGGGAGCTGTTTTTT.